Listed below are T cell receptor beta chains from one sample, sequenced in a study of shared clonotypes between healthy human individuals. Assay: immunoSEQ multiplex PCR; the TCRdb copy retains only in-frame clones and omits some. The sample contains more than 2 million clones, approximately 95% of which appear only once. Material for sequencing was naive CD4+ T cells sorted from blood. The receptor source for this set is a man aged 18 to 30 in good health. CDR3s include the opening cysteine and the closing phenylalanine or tryptophan. The order of the fields is J gene, CDR3 length, D gene, V gene, clone size, CDR3 protein, CDR3 DNA. A D gene is named only where the DNA matches it firmly. Some rows mark clone size as missing; the rest say once, few, many or name a class of expanded clone.

>TRBJ1-2|13|-|TRBV5-1|-
CASSYGSSYGYTF
TGCGCCAGCAGCTATGGGTCGAGCTATGGCTACACCTTC
>TRBJ1-6|14|-|TRBV5-6|-
CASSSGRSYSPLHF
TGTGCCAGCAGCTCGGGACGGTCCTATTCACCCCTCCACTTT
>TRBJ2-5|15|TRBD1|TRBV2|-
CASSGQGAKGETQYF
TGTGCCAGCAGCGGACAGGGGGCAAAGGGGGAGACCCAGTACTTC
>TRBJ2-1|13|-|TRBV29-1|-
CSVGGGPYNEQFF
TGCAGCGTTGGGGGGGGCCCCTACAATGAGCAGTTCTTC
>TRBJ2-2|16|-|TRBV9|-
CASSRFADSGTGELFF
TGTGCCAGCAGCAGATTTGCGGACTCTGGCACCGGGGAGCTGTTTTTT
>TRBJ1-5|13|TRBD1|TRBV7-8|-
CASSTDRDQPQHF
TGTGCCAGCAGCACGGACAGGGACCAGCCCCAGCATTTT
>TRBJ1-6|19|-|TRBV4-3|-
CASSQEAAALSSYNSPLHF
TGCGCCAGCAGCCAAGAAGCCGCAGCGCTCAGCTCCTATAATTCACCCCTCCACTTT
>TRBJ2-3|14|-|TRBV28|-
CASSLERPADTQYF
TGTGCCAGCAGTCTCGAGCGGCCGGCAGATACGCAGTATTTT
>TRBJ2-5|13|-|TRBV6-5|-
CASSRTDQETQYF
TGTGCCAGCAGTCGGACCGATCAAGAGACCCAGTACTTC
>TRBJ1-6|14|TRBD1|TRBV6-5|-
CASRTGERNSPLHF
TGTGCCAGCAGAACAGGGGAGAGAAATTCACCCCTCCACTTT
>TRBJ1-5|14|TRBD1|TRBV19|-
CASSKVQGGQPQHF
TGTGCCAGTAGTAAAGTACAGGGGGGTCAGCCCCAGCATTTT
>TRBJ1-4|15|-|TRBV5-1|-
CASSFAGNVNEKLFF
TGCGCCAGCAGCTTCGCTGGCAACGTTAATGAAAAACTGTTTTTT
>TRBJ1-1|14|TRBD1|TRBV5-1|once
CASSLAGGNTEAFF
TGCGCCAGCAGCTTAGCAGGGGGGAACACTGAAGCTTTCTTT
>TRBJ2-3|20|-|TRBV5-1|-
CASSLKAFQLLRSSTDTQYF
TGCGCCAGCAGCTTGAAGGCCTTCCAATTACTTCGTTCTAGCACAGATACGCAGTATTTT